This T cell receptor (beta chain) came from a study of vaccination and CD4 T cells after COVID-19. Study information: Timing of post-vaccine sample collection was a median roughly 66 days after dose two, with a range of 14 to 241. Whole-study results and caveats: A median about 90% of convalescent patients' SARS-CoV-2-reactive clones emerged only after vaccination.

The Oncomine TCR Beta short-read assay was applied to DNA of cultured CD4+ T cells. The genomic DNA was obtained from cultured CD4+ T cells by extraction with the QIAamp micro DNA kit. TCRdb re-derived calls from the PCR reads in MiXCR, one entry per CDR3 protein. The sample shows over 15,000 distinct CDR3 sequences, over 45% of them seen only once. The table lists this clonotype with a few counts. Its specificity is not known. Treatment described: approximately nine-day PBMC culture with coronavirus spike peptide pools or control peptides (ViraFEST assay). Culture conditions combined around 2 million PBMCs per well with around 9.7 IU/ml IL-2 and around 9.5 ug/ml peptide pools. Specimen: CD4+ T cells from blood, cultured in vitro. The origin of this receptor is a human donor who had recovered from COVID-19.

CDR3 nucleotides: TGTGCCAGCTCACCACGTATGGAGACCCAGTACTTC. Amino acid sequence: CASSPRMETQYF. The genes are TRBV18 and TRBJ2-5; no firm D call. V was pared by 1 base and J by 5 bases, with 5 bases between. Germline CDR1 is KGHSH and CDR2 is LQKENI. The CDR3 length is 12 residues.